This record covers a single T cell receptor (beta chain). These data come from a study of T cells in Graves' hyperthyroidism and ophthalmopathy. With 6 bases clipped from V and 1 base from J, the junction kept 5 bases outside the gene matches. This CDR3 is built from 14 residues. Germline V CDR1 and CDR2: MNHNS, SASEGT. Amplified TCR beta CDR3 regions derived from RNA transcripts. Initially, a first-round RT-PCR of the TCR CDR3 employed the HTBI primer set. Each CDR3 protein gets one entry after TCRdb re-called the multiplex PCR reads with MiXCR. The sample lists roughly 200,000 distinct CDR3 sequences, around 17% occurring once.

This TCR came from a man aged 35-49 years with Graves' hyperthyroidism. The genes are TRBV6-1 and TRBJ2-7, with 8 bases matching TRBD1. The source material was blood. The CDR3 here is CASRSGTGSYEQYF. Here the CDR3 DNA reads TGTGCCAGCAGATCCGGGACAGGATCCTACGAGCAGTACTTC.